A single sample gave rise to the 20 T cell receptor beta chains below, sequenced in a study of cytomegalovirus exposure and HLA in healthy donors. TCRdb's table, derived via immunoSEQ multiplex PCR, lists solely in-frame clones and lacks some. The table shows some 330,000 clones, with approximately 90% occurring only once. The sequenced sample was PBMCs. The receptors were sampled from a woman aged 18-30 years in good health and CMV-seronegative.

This sequence joins TRBV19 and TRBJ2-1; 12 positions match TRBD1. The CDR3 totals 15 residues. The trim removed 6 bases at V and 7 bases at J, leaving 7 bases unmatched. Germline V gene data show CDR1 as LNHDA and CDR2 as SQIVND (reference sequence). For the CDR3, the DNA is TGTGCCAGTAGGGCGGGGACAGGGGGCGGGAATGAGCAGTTCTTC. Translation: CASRAGTGGGNEQFF.

The gene calls are TRBV6-5 and TRBJ2-3; D unresolved. This CDR3 is built from 14 residues. From germline, CDR1 is MNHEY and CDR2 SVGAGI. Trimming took off 0 bases at V and 0 bases at J, with 4 bases between the two ends. CDR3 DNA sequence: TGTGCCAGCAGTTACTCGGGCAGCACAGATACGCAGTATTTT. As protein: CASSYSGSTDTQYF.

This clone showed up just a few times. This chain uses TRBV25-1 with TRBJ1-5, with a possible D match to TRBD1 (5 bases). Germline CDR1 is MGHDK and CDR2 is SYGVNS. V was trimmed by 6 bases and J by 2 bases, leaving 5 bases between them. CDR3 size: 12 residues. CDR3 nucleotides: TGTGCCAGCAGACAGGGCAATCAGCCCCAGCATTTT. Its translation: CASRQGNQPQHF. Supplemented by reference TRBV25-1 and TRBJ1-5, the full variable domain reads EADIYQTPRYLVIGTGKKITLECSQTMGHDKMYWYQQDPGMELHLIHYSYGVNSTEKGDLSSESTVSRIRTEHFPLTLESARPSHTSQYLCASRQGNQPQHFGDGTRLSIL.

This rearrangement joins TRBV2 to TRBJ2-7; 9 bases map to TRBD2. The germline gives CDR1 SNHLY, CDR2 FYNNEI. V shed 3 bases and J 0 bases; nucleotides not matched to a gene: 3. The length of the CDR3 is 15 residues. The CDR3 DNA reads as TGTGCCAGCAGTGAGGCGGGAGGGCCCTCCTACGAGCAGTACTTC. This codes for CASSEAGGPSYEQYF.

Notes on this clone: One junction end disagrees with the germline gene, perhaps due to a read error. The chain recombines TRBV4-2 with TRBJ2-3, with 8 bases matching TRBD1. CDR1 is LGHNA, CDR2 YNFKEQ, per germline. The CDR3 extends over 16 amino acids. The CDR3 sequence is CASSRNLLTGTGTQYF. The CDR3 region has the DNA TGTGCCAGCAGCCGGAATCTTCTCACCGGGACAGGTACGCAGTATTTT.

This chain joins TRBV11-3 and TRBJ2-7, with D possibly matching TRBD2 (5 bases). This CDR3 spans 14 amino acids. The germline CDR1 and CDR2 sequences are SGHNT and YENEEA. Trimming stripped 0 bases from V and 0 bases from J, with 6 bases between. The CDR3 sequence: CASSLEGSSYEQYF. CDR3 DNA sequence: TGTGCCAGCAGCTTAGAGGGGAGCTCCTACGAGCAGTACTTC.

This sequence joins TRBV10-3 and TRBJ2-5; 7 positions agree with TRBD1. This CDR3 region has 14 residues. The ends lost 0 bases at V and 2 bases at J; junction bases unmatched: 0. CDR1 is ENHRY and CDR2 is SYGVKD in the germline V gene. As DNA, the CDR3 is TGTGCCATCAGTGAGTCGACAGGGCAAGAGACCCAGTACTTC. It is translated as CAISESTGQETQYF.

This clone was seen once. The chain joins TRBV27 to TRBJ2-2; tentatively, D is TRBD2 (5 bases). The CDR3 is 16 residues long. Germline CDR1 and CDR2: MNHEY and SMNVEV (reference sequence). Trimming shortened V by 5 bases and J by 9 bases, and 22 bases separated the two germline ends. The chain's CDR3 is CASSLYWEPERRELFF. The CDR3 coding sequence is TGTGCCAGCAGTCTCTACTGGGAGCCGGAGCGCCGGGAGCTGTTTTTT.

The chain links TRBV2 to TRBJ2-3, with 8 bases matching TRBD2. Germline V gene data show CDR1 as SNHLY and CDR2 as FYNNEI. CDR3 length equals 16 residues. J gave up 3 bases and V 6 bases, and 11 bases lay outside the gene matches. CDR3 nucleotides: TGTGCCAGCAGAATTGGACTAGCACCAACGACAGATACGCAGTATTTT. Its protein is CASRIGLAPTTDTQYF.

This chain uses TRBV7-6 with TRBJ2-5; possible D gene TRBD1, 6 bases. Trimming took off 2 bases at V and 1 base at J, with 8 bases between the two ends. The CDR3 has 14 residues. The germline V gene encodes CDR1 SGHVS and CDR2 FNYEAQ. The CDR3 spells CASSLQGLQETQYF. The CDR3 DNA is TGTGCCAGCAGCTTACAGGGGCTCCAAGAGACCCAGTACTTC.

The CDR3 coding sequence is TGTGCCAGCAGCCTCGGACAGAACACCGGGGAGCTGTTTTTT. Translation: CASSLGQNTGELFF. The chain couples TRBV7-6 to TRBJ2-2; tentative D call: TRBD1 (5 bases). Per the germline V gene, CDR1 is SGHVS and CDR2 is FNYEAQ. The CDR3 runs 14 residues. Trimming shortened V by 5 bases and J by 1 base, and 8 bases separated the two germline ends.

The rearrangement links TRBV13 to TRBJ1-1; 9 positions agree with TRBD1. CDR3 length: 14 amino acids. V dropped 5 bases and J dropped 6; count of bases not matched to a gene: 7. Per the germline V gene, CDR1 is PRHDT and CDR2 is FYEKMQ (reference sequence). The CDR3 coding sequence is TGTGCCAGCAGCACGGGACAGGGTGTCTCTGAAGCTTTCTTT. Amino acids: CASSTGQGVSEAFF.

This clone was counted between two and nine times. The chain carries TRBV2 and TRBJ1-4; TRBD1 agrees at 7 bases. The CDR3 extends over 14 amino acids. The germline V gene has CDR1 SNHLY and CDR2 FYNNEI. The ends lost 4 bases at V and 4 bases at J; junction bases unmatched: 3. CDR3: CASSAGTDNEKLFF. The CDR3 bases are TGTGCCAGCAGTGCTGGGACAGATAATGAAAAACTGTTTTTT.

The chain couples TRBV28 to TRBJ2-7; 9 bases match TRBD1. Unmatched junction bases numbered 5, after V lost 5 bases and J lost 3 bases. The CDR3 has 14 amino acids. The germline V gene has CDR1 MDHEN and CDR2 SYDVKM. CDR3 residues: CASSPGTGNYEQYF. Here the CDR3 DNA reads TGTGCCAGCAGTCCAGGGACAGGGAACTACGAGCAGTACTTC. The whole variable domain, filled in from reference TRBV28 and TRBJ2-7, reads DVKVTQSSRYLVKRTGEKVFLECVQDMDHENMFWYRQDPGLGLRLIYFSYDVKMKEKGDIPEGYSVSREKKERFSLILESASTNQTSMYLCASSPGTGNYEQYFGPGTRLTVT.

This chain joins TRBV29-1 and TRBJ2-2; the D is unclear. The germline gives CDR1 SQVTM, CDR2 ANQGSEA. Trimming removed 1 base from V and 6 bases from J, with 6 bases in between. The CDR3 sequence is 12 residues long. The CDR3 region is CSVEGRAGELFF. The CDR3 DNA sequence: TGCAGCGTTGAAGGTCGGGCCGGGGAGCTGTTTTTT.

The chain carries TRBV7-3 and TRBJ2-1, with TRBD2 identical over 10 bases. The CDR3 covers 16 residues. Looked up from germline, CDR1 is SGHTA and CDR2 is FQGTGA. The V and J ends lost 5 bases and 5 bases, in that order; junction bases with no gene match: 9. CDR3 nucleotide sequence: TGTGCCAGCAGCCCACAGGGGACTAGCGCCGACAATGAGCAGTTCTTC. Protein product: CASSPQGTSADNEQFF.

This chain uses TRBV9 with TRBJ2-1, with 9 bases matching TRBD2. This CDR3 has 18 residues. CDR1 and CDR2 from the germline V gene are SGDLS and YYNGEE. V lost 0 bases, J lost 1 base, and 8 bases stayed unmatched. The CDR3 coding sequence is TGTGCCAGCAGCGTAGCTACAAGCGGGAGGTGGTCCTACAATGAGCAGTTCTTC. As protein: CASSVATSGRWSYNEQFF.

The chain links TRBV5-4 to TRBJ1-1; 7 bases map to TRBD1. CDR1 is SGHNT, CDR2 YYREEE, per germline (reference sequence). CDR3 size: 15 residues. The trim removed 0 bases at V and 6 bases at J, leaving 8 bases unmatched. The CDR3 reads CASSLEGALSAEAFF. The CDR3 DNA reads as TGTGCCAGCAGCTTGGAGGGGGCGCTTAGCGCTGAAGCTTTCTTT.

The V gene is TRBV7-9, the J gene TRBJ2-2; 14 bases are shared with TRBD2. From germline, CDR1 is SEHNR and CDR2 FQNEAQ (reference sequence). The junction had 8 bases not matched to a gene; V was cut back by 3 bases and J by 5 bases. The CDR3 runs to 18 residues. The CDR3 sequence: CASSFPGLAGVRTGELFF. CDR3 in DNA: TGTGCCAGCAGCTTTCCGGGACTAGCGGGAGTGAGGACCGGGGAGCTGTTTTTT.

The chain uses TRBV7-6 and TRBJ2-7, with TRBD1 identical over 10 bases. The trim removed 4 bases at V and 3 bases at J, leaving 0 bases unmatched. Germline V CDR1 and CDR2: SGHVS, FNYEAQ. The CDR3 runs 13 residues. The CDR3 loop is CASSWDRGYEQYF. The CDR3 nucleotides are TGTGCCAGCAGCTGGGACAGGGGCTACGAGCAGTACTTC.